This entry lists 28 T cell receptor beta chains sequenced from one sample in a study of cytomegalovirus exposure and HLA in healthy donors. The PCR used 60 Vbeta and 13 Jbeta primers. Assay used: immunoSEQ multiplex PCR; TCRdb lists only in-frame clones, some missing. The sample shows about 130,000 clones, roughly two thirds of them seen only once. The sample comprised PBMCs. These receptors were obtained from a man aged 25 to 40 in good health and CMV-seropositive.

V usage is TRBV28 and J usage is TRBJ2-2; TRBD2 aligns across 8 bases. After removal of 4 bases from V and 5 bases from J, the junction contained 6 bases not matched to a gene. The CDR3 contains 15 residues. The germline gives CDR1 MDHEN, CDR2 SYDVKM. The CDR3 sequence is CASSSRTSWTGELFF. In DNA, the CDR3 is TGTGCCAGCAGTTCACGGACTAGCTGGACCGGGGAGCTGTTTTTT.

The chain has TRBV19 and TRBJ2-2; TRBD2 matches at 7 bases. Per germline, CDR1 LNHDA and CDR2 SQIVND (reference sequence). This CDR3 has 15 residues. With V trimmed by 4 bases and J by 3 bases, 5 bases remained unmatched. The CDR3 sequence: CASSRASGDTGELFF. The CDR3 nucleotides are TGTGCCAGTAGTAGGGCCAGCGGGGACACCGGGGAGCTGTTTTTT.

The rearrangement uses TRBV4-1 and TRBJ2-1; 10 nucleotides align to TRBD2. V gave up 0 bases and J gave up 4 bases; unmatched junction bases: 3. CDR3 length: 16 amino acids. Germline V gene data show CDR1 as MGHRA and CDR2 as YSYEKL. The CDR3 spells CASSQEAGGGYNEQFF. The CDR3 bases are TGCGCCAGCAGCCAAGAAGCGGGAGGGGGATACAATGAGCAGTTCTTC.

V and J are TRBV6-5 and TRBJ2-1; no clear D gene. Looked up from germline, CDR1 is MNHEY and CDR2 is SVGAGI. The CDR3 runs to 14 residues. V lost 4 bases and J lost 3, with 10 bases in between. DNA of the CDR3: TGTGCCAGCAGTTCGACTGGAAACTACAATGAGCAGTTCTTC. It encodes CASSSTGNYNEQFF.

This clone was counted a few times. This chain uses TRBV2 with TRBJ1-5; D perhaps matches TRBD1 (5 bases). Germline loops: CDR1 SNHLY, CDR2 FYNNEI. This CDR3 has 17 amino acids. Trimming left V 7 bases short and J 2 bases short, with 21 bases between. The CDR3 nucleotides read TGTGCCAGCATTACAGGCTCGATTCTTCCTGGCAATCAGCCCCAGCATTTT. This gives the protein CASITGSILPGNQPQHF.

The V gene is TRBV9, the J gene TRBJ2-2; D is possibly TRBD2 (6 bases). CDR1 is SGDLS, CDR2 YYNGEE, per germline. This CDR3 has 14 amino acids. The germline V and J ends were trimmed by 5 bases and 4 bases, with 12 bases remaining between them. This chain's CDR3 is CASRWRGGTGELFF. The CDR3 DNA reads TGTGCCAGCAGGTGGAGGGGTGGCACCGGGGAGCTGTTTTTT.

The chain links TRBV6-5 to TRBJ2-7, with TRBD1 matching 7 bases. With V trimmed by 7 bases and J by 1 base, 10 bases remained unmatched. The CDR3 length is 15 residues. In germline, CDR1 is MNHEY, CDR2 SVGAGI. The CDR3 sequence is CASTETGTASYEQYF. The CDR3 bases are TGTGCCAGCACCGAAACCGGGACAGCGTCCTACGAGCAGTACTTC.

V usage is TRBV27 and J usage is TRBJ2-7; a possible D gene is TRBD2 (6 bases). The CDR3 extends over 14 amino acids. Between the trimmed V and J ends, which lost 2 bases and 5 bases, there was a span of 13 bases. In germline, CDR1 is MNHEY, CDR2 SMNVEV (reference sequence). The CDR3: CASSLLGRDDEQYF. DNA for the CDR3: TGTGCCAGCAGTTTACTCGGGCGGGACGACGAGCAGTACTTC.

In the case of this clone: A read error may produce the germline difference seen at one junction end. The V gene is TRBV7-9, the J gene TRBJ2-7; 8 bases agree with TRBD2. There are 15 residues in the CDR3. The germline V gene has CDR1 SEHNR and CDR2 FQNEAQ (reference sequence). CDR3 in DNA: TGTTCCAGCAGCTTAGCGGGGCGGACCGGCTACGAGCAGTACTTC. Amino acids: CSSSLAGRTGYEQYF.

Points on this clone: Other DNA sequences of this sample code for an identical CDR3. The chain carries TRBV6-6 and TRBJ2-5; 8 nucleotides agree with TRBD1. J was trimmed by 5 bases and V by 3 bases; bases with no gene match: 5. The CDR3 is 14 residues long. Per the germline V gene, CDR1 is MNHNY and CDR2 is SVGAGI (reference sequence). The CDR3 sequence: CASSYQGAEETQYF. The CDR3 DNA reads TGTGCCAGCAGTTATCAGGGGGCGGAGGAGACCCAGTACTTC.

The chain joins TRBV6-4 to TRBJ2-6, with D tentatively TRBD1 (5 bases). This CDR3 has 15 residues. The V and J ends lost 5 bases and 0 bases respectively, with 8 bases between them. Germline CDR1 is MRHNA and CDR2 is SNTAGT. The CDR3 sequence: CASSHDSSGANVLTF. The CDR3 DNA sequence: TGTGCCAGCAGTCACGACAGCTCTGGGGCCAACGTCCTGACTTTC.

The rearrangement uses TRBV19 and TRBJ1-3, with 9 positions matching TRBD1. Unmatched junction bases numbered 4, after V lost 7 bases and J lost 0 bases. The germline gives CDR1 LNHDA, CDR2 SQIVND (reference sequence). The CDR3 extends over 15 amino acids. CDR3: CASKTGGTSGNTIYF. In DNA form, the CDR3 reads TGTGCCAGTAAGACAGGGGGTACCTCTGGAAACACCATATATTTT.

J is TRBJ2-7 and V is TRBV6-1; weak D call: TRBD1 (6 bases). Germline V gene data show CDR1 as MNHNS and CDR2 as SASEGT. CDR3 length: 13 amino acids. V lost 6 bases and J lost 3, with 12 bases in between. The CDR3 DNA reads TGTGCCAGCAGCCGGGACACAGACTACGAGCAGTACTTC. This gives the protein CASSRDTDYEQYF.

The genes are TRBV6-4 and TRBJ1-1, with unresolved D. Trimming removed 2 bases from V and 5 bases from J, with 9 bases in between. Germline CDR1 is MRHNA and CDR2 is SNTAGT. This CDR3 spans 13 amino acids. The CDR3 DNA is TGTGCCAGCAGTGACCGCGAGGAGACTGAAGCTTTCTTT. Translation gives CASSDREETEAFF.

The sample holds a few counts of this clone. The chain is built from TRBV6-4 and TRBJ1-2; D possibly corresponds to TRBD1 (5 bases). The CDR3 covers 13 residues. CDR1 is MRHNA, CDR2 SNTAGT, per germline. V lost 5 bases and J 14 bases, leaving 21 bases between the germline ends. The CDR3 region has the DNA TGTGCCAGCAGTCCATCCCCCCAGGGTATTAAGACCTTC. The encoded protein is CASSPSPQGIKTF.

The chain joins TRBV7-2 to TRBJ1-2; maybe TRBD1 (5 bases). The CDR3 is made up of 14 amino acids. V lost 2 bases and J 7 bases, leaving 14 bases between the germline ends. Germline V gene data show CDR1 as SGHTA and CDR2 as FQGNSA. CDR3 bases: TGTGCCAGCAGCTTATACATCAGGGCTTCTGGCTACACCTTC. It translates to CASSLYIRASGYTF.

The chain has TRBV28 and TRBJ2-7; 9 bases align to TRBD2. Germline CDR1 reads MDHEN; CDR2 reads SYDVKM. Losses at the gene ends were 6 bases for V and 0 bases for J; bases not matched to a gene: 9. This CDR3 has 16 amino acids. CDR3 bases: TGTGCCAGCAGCTGGCTAGCGGGACAAACCTCCTACGAGCAGTACTTC. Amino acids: CASSWLAGQTSYEQYF.

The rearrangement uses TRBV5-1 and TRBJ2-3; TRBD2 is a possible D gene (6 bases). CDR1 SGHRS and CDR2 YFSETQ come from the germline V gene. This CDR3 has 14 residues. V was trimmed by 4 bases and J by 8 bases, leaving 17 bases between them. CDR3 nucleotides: TGCGCCAGCAGCCCTGGACCTTCGCGGGGTACGCAGTATTTT. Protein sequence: CASSPGPSRGTQYF.

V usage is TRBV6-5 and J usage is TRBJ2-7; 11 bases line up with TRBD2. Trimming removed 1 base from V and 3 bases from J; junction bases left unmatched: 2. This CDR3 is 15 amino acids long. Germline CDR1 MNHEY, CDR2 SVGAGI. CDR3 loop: CASSYWLAGGYEQYF. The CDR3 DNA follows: TGTGCCAGCAGTTACTGGCTAGCGGGAGGCTACGAGCAGTACTTC.

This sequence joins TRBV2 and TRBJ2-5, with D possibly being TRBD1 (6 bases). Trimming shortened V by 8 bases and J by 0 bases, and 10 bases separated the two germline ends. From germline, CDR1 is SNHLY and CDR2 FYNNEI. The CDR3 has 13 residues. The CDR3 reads CASGRDNQETQYF. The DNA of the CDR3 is TGTGCCAGCGGTCGGGACAACCAAGAGACCCAGTACTTC.

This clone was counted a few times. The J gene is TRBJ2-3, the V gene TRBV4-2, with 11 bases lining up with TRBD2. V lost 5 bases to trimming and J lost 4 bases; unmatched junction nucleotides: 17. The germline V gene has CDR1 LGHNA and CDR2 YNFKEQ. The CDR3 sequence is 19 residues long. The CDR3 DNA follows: TGTGCCAGCAGCGGCGGGACTAGCGGCAACTCAGGATGGGCAGATACGCAGTATTTT. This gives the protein CASSGGTSGNSGWADTQYF.

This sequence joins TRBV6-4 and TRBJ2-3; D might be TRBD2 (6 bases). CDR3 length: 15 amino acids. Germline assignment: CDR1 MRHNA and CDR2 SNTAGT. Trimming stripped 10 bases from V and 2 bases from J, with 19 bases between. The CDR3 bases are TGTGCCACCCCCCGACTAGGGGTCCTCACAGATACGCAGTATTTT. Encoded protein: CATPRLGVLTDTQYF.

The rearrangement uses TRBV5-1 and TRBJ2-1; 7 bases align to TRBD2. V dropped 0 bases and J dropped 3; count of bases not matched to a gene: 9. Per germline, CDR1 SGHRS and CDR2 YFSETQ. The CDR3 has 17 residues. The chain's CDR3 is CASSLARGGPLYNEQFF. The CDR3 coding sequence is TGCGCCAGCAGCTTGGCTAGGGGAGGGCCCCTCTACAATGAGCAGTTCTTC.

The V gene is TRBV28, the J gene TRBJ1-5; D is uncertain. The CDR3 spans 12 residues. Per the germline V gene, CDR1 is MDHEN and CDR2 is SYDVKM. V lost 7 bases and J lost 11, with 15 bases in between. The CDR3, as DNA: TGTGCCAGCACCCACCAGTTCGCAGCCCAGCATTTT. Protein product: CASTHQFAAQHF. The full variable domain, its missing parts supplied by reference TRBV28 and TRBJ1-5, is DVKVTQSSRYLVKRTGEKVFLECVQDMDHENMFWYRQDPGLGLRLIYFSYDVKMKEKGDIPEGYSVSREKKERFSLILESASTNQTSMYLCASTHQFAAQHFGDGTRLSIL.

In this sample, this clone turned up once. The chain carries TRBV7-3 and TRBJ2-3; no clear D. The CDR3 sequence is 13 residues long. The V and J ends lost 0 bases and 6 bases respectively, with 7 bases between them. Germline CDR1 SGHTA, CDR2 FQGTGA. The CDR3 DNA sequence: TGTGCCAGCAGCTTAACGTTAGATGATACGCAGTATTTT. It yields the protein CASSLTLDDTQYF.

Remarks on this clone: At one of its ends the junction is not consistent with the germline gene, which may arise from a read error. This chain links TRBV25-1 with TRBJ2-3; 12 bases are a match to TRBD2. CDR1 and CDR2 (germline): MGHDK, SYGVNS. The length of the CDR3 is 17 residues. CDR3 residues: CASSEFSSGRATDTQCF. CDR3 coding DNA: TGTGCCAGCAGTGAGTTTTCTAGCGGGAGGGCGACAGATACGCAGTGTTTT. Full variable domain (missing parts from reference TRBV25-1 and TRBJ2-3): EADIYQTPRYLVIGTGKKITLECSQTMGHDKMYWYQQDPGMELHLIHYSYGVNSTEKGDLSSESTVSRIRTEHFPLTLESARPSHTSQYLCASSEFSSGRATDTQCFGPGTRLTVL.

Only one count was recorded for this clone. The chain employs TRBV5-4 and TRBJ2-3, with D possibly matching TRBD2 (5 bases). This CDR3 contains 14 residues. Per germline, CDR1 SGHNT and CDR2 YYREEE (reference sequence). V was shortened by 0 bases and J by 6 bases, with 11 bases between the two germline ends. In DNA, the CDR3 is TGTGCCAGCAGCTTGGCCCCTCCTAGCGATACGCAGTATTTT. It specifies CASSLAPPSDTQYF.

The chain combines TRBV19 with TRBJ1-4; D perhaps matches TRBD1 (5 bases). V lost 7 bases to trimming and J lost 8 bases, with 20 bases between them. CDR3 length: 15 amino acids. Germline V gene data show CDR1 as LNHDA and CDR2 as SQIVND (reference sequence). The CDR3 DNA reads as TGTGCCAGTATCAATCGGACGGGGGGTAAGGAAAAACTGTTTTTT. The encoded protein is CASINRTGGKEKLFF.